This TCR beta chain was obtained from a study of cytotoxic CD8 clonotypes in ibrutinib-treated CLL. The germline gives CDR1 LNHDA, CDR2 SQIVND (reference sequence). The CDR3 is 16 amino acids. Trimming removed 0 bases at V and 7 bases at J, with 16 bases between. Assay used: immunoSEQ multiplex PCR; TCRdb lists only in-frame clones, some missing. The sample holds about 250,000 clones, around 70% seen once. This sequence originates from a human donor with chronic lymphocytic leukemia. The chain has TRBV19 and TRBJ2-1; D tentatively fits TRBD1 or TRBD2 (5 bases each). Source: PBMCs, taken after 24 months of ibrutinib treatment. CDR3 sequence: CASSIDRWGMGNEQFF. Written as DNA, the CDR3 is TGTGCCAGTAGTATAGATCGGTGGGGGATGGGGAATGAGCAGTTCTTC.